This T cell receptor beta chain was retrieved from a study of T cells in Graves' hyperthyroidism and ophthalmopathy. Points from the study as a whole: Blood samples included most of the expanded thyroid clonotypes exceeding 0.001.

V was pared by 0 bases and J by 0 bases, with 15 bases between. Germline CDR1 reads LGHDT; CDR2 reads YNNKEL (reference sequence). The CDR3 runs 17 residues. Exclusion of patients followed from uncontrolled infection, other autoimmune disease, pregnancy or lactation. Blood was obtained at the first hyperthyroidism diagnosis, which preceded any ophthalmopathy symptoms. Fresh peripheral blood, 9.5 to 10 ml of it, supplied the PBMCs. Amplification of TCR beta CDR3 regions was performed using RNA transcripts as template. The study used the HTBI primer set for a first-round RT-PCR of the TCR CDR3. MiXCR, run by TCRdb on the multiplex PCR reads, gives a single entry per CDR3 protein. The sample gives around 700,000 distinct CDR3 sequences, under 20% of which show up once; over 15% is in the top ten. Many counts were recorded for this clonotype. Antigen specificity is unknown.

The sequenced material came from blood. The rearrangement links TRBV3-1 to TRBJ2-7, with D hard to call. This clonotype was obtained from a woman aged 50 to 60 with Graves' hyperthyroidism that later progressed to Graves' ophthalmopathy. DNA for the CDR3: TGTGCCAGCAGCCAAGAACGCGAGTATTCCTCCTCCTACGAGCAGTACTTC. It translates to CASSQEREYSSSYEQYF.